This T cell receptor beta chain was sequenced for a study of shared clonotypes between healthy human individuals. Overall study results and limits: Estimated clonotype richness was generally higher in naive than memory subsets.

Sequencing was performed with immunoSEQ multiplex PCR; in TCRdb, only in-frame clones are kept and a portion is missing. The data hold about 2.2 million clones, with 80% to 95% observed a single time. A word on this clone: Its antigen is not known.

Selected positively for CCR7 and CD45RO-negative, naive CD8 cells excluded terminally differentiated effector memory CD45RA+ cells. Nashville, Tennessee was home to all donors, each a Caucasian adult. The V end lost 2 bases, the J end lost 1 base, and 11 bases lay between the germline ends. Germline V gene data show CDR1 as MNHNS and CDR2 as SASEGT. CDR3 length equals 16 residues. Sequencing used naive CD8+ T cells from PBMCs. The clonotype was recovered from a man between 18 and 35 years old in good health. Some clones in this sample may be carry-over from other donors' samples. V is TRBV6-1 and J is TRBJ2-2; D gene uncertain. The CDR3 DNA follows: TGTGCCAGCAGTGAAAGTGGCCACCTGAACACCGGGGAGCTGTTTTTT. Amino acids: CASSESGHLNTGELFF.